Below are 29 T cell receptor beta chains sequenced from a single sample in a study of blood T cell repertoires in COVID-19. The repertoire was sequenced with immunoSEQ multiplex PCR; TCRdb's copy has only in-frame clones and lacks some. This sample has approximately 250,000 clones, with about nine tenths found just once. Material: peripheral blood. The receptors shown here come from a man in his thirties or forties who had recovered from COVID-19.

The chain links TRBV4-2 to TRBJ1-2; a weak D match, TRBD1 (5 bases). Germline V gives CDR1 LGHNA, CDR2 YNFKEQ. The V end was cut by 0 bases, the J end by 7 bases, with 18 bases between. The CDR3 extends over 16 amino acids. Here the CDR3 DNA reads TGTGCCAGCAGCCAAGAGTCCCGCTTACTAAGGGGTGGCTACACCTTC. It codes for CASSQESRLLRGGYTF.

This clone came up once. The chain is built from TRBV25-1 and TRBJ2-2; D gene ambiguous. Germline lookup yields CDR1 MGHDK and CDR2 SYGVNS. The length of the CDR3 is 14 residues. V lost 8 bases and J lost 2, with 12 bases in between. CDR3 loop: CASPSKINTGELFF. The CDR3 nucleotides are TGTGCCAGCCCCAGTAAAATCAACACCGGGGAGCTGTTTTTT.

The V gene is TRBV19, the J gene TRBJ1-1; TRBD1 agrees at 12 bases. Per germline, CDR1 LNHDA and CDR2 SQIVND (reference sequence). The CDR3 has 15 amino acids. The CDR3 is CAVIDRDRGRGQAFF. As DNA, the CDR3 is TGTGCGGTTATTGACCGGGACAGGGGGCGAGGACAGGCTTTCTTT. Drawing the rest from reference TRBV19 and TRBJ1-1, the complete variable domain is DGGITQSPKYLFRKEGQNVTLSCEQNLNHDAMYWYRQDPGQGLRLIYYSQIVNDFQKGDIAEGYSVSREKKESFPLTVTSAQKNPTAFYLCAVIDRDRGRGQAFFGQGTRLTVV.

The chain joins TRBV4-1 to TRBJ2-7; possible D gene TRBD2, 6 bases. V dropped 1 base and J dropped 1 base, with 11 bases sitting between them. CDR3 size: 15 residues. Germline values: CDR1 MGHRA, CDR2 YSYEKL. CDR3 nucleotide sequence: TGCGCCAGCAGCCAAGCCGGGACTGGTTCCTACGAGCAGTACTTC. Protein sequence: CASSQAGTGSYEQYF.

The rearrangement links TRBV7-2 to TRBJ1-2; D is unresolved. This CDR3 spans 15 amino acids. V was cut by 3 bases and J by 8 bases, with 19 bases left in between. Per germline, CDR1 SGHTA and CDR2 FQGNSA. DNA of the CDR3: TGTGCCAGCAGCTTCCATCGGACTTCCTCAAGGGGCTACACCTTC. Its protein product is CASSFHRTSSRGYTF.

This clone appeared a few times. The chain recombines TRBV11-2 with TRBJ2-4, with TRBD1 as a possible D gene (8 bases). Germline CDR1 SGHAT, CDR2 FQNNGV. V lost 0 bases, J lost 3 bases, and 15 bases lay in between. This CDR3 has 17 amino acids. Here the CDR3 reads CASSLDLTGGVKNIQYF. DNA of the CDR3: TGTGCCAGCAGCTTAGATCTCACAGGGGGGGTCAAAAACATTCAGTACTTC.

The rearrangement joins TRBV3-1 (or the pseudogene TRBV3-2) to TRBJ1-1; D remains unclear. The CDR3 has 14 residues. Trimming took 0 bases from V and 3 from J, leaving 8 bases between them. Germline-derived CDR1 and CDR2 are LGHDT and YNNKEL (reference sequence). DNA for the CDR3: TGTGCCAGCAGCCAAGATTCCCGGGACACTGAAGCTTTCTTT. Protein: CASSQDSRDTEAFF.

V gene TRBV6-5 combines with J gene TRBJ2-5; TRBD1 aligns across 7 bases. Unmatched junction bases numbered 11, after V lost 6 bases and J lost 7 bases. The CDR3 runs 14 residues. Germline V gene lookup returns CDR1 MNHEY and CDR2 SVGAGI. In DNA form, the CDR3 reads TGTGCCAGCAGCGTGGACAGGTCGGGCGGGACCCAGTACTTC. Protein: CASSVDRSGGTQYF.

The gene calls are TRBV23-1 and TRBJ1-5; D unclear. TRBV23-1 qualifies as an ORF whose function is uncertain. Trimming pared 2 bases from V and 5 bases from J, leaving 16 bases between. This CDR3 region has 16 residues. CDR3 in DNA: TGCGCCAGCAGTCAAGGTTCCCCAGGCCACCATCAGCCCCAGCATTTT. Translating it yields CASSQGSPGHHQPQHF.

CDR3 residues: CASSRGTSYNEQFF. The CDR3, as DNA: TGTGCCAGCAGCCGCGGGACTTCTTACAATGAGCAGTTCTTC. This chain connects TRBV7-9 to TRBJ2-1; the D gene is possibly TRBD2 (6 bases). The V end lost 5 bases, the J end lost 4 bases, and 12 bases lay between the germline ends. The CDR3 extends over 14 amino acids. Germline CDR1 reads SEHNR; CDR2 reads FQNEAQ (reference sequence).

The chain couples TRBV6-5 to TRBJ2-7; D perhaps matches TRBD1 (5 bases). V lost 0 bases to trimming and J lost 1 base, with 7 bases between them. The germline V gene encodes CDR1 MNHEY and CDR2 SVGAGI. This CDR3 spans 14 amino acids. CDR3 residues: CASSYSAGSYEQYF. For the CDR3, the DNA is TGTGCCAGCAGTTACTCGGCAGGGTCCTACGAGCAGTACTTC.

V usage is TRBV10-1 and J usage is TRBJ1-6; the match to TRBD1 covers 9 bases. V lost 6 bases and J lost 12; bases outside the gene matches: 6. There are 13 residues in the CDR3. Germline V lookup: CDR1 WNHNN, CDR2 SYGVQD (reference sequence). CDR3 amino acids: CASSPGTGQPLHF. CDR3 DNA sequence: TGCGCCAGCAGCCCCGGGACAGGGCAACCCCTCCACTTT.

This chain uses TRBV5-1 with TRBJ2-1, with D possibly being TRBD2 (6 bases). CDR1 and CDR2 from the germline V gene are SGHRS and YFSETQ. This CDR3 is 15 amino acids long. The V gene lost 0 bases and the J gene lost 7 bases, with 14 bases spanning the gap. The CDR3, as DNA: TGCGCCAGCAGCTTGGAGGGCGGAGGGAGAAATGAGCAGTTCTTC. Its protein product is CASSLEGGGRNEQFF.

J is TRBJ2-5 and V is TRBV7-8; D might be TRBD2 (6 bases). Germline V gives CDR1 SGHVS, CDR2 FQNEAQ. The CDR3 runs to 15 residues. With 0 bases removed from V and 6 bases from J, the gap between germline ends came to 14 bases. The CDR3 DNA reads as TGTGCCAGCAGCTTAGCCCCTGGGGGGATGCAGACCCAGTACTTC. Translated, it gives CASSLAPGGMQTQYF.

A single count supports this clone. The chain carries TRBV6-5 and TRBJ1-2; weak D call: TRBD1 (6 bases). Trimming took 6 bases from V and 8 from J, leaving 19 bases between them. The length of the CDR3 is 14 residues. Germline loops: CDR1 MNHEY, CDR2 SVGAGI. As DNA, the CDR3 is TGTGCCAGCAGATTTGGGGGGGCGGCTGGGGGCTACACCTTC. Protein sequence: CASRFGGAAGGYTF.

The CDR3 DNA reads TGTGCCAGCAGTGAAGTGGACAGAACTTCAACTAATGAAAAACTGTTTTTT. Residues: CASSEVDRTSTNEKLFF. This sequence joins TRBV2 and TRBJ1-4, with D perhaps TRBD1 (6 bases). This CDR3 comprises 17 residues. The germline CDR1 and CDR2 sequences are SNHLY and FYNNEI. Trimming removed 1 base from V and 0 bases from J, with 12 bases in between.

The chain recombines TRBV4-3 with TRBJ1-1, with TRBD1 matching over 7 bases. V lost 0 bases, J lost 4 bases, and 11 bases stayed unmatched. This CDR3 region has 17 residues. Germline-derived CDR1 and CDR2 are LGHNA and YSLEER. The CDR3 loop reads CASSQDRAGGPLTEAFF. As DNA, the CDR3 is TGCGCCAGCAGCCAAGATAGGGCAGGGGGACCCCTCACTGAAGCTTTCTTT.

V usage is TRBV5-6 and J usage is TRBJ2-2; 7 nucleotides align to TRBD1. The V and J ends lost 1 base and 1 base, in that order; junction bases with no gene match: 7. Germline V gene lookup returns CDR1 SGHDT and CDR2 YYEEEE. The CDR3 is 17 amino acids. The CDR3 sequence is CASSLRGWTGNTGELFF. In DNA, the CDR3 is TGTGCCAGCAGCTTGAGGGGGTGGACAGGGAACACCGGGGAGCTGTTTTTT.

The chain uses TRBV27 and TRBJ2-2; 12 bases agree with TRBD2. Germline V gene lookup returns CDR1 MNHEY and CDR2 SMNVEV (reference sequence). CDR3 length equals 16 residues. V shed 5 bases and J 1 base; nucleotides not matched to a gene: 2. In DNA, the CDR3 is TGTGCCAGCAGTAAACTAGCGGGGGGGAACACCGGGGAGCTGTTTTTT. This sequence encodes CASSKLAGGNTGELFF.

The chain combines TRBV29-1 with TRBJ1-4, with 8 positions matching TRBD1. Germline CDR1 reads SQVTM; CDR2 reads ANQGSEA. This CDR3 has 13 amino acids. The junction had 7 bases not matched to a gene; V was cut back by 8 bases and J by 5 bases. CDR3 sequence (DNA): TGCAGCCCGGGACAGGCGGCAAATGAAAAACTGTTTTTT. Translation gives CSPGQAANEKLFF. The full variable domain, in which reference TRBV29-1 and TRBJ1-4 provide the parts outside the CDR3, is SAVISQKPSRDICQRGTSLTIQCQVDSQVTMMFWYRQQPGQSLTLIATANQGSEATYESGFVIDKFPISRPNLTFSTLTVSNMSPEDSSIYLCSPGQAANEKLFFGSGTQLSVL.

The gene calls are TRBV14 and TRBJ2-7, with 7 positions matching TRBD2. J gave up 5 bases and V 10 bases, and 11 bases lay outside the gene matches. The CDR3 runs 13 residues. Germline-derived CDR1 and CDR2 are SGHDN and FVKESK. CDR3 in amino acids: CATGVGGPNEQYF. The DNA of the CDR3 is TGTGCCACCGGAGTGGGAGGGCCCAACGAGCAGTACTTC.

This chain connects TRBV5-1 to TRBJ1-2, with 7 bases lining up with TRBD1. Trimming took 2 bases from V and 8 from J; bases not matched to a gene: 9. The germline CDR1 and CDR2 sequences are SGHRS and YFSETQ. The CDR3 is made up of 14 amino acids. The CDR3 loop reads CASSLRTGLGGYTF. CDR3 DNA: TGCGCCAGCAGCTTAAGGACAGGCCTGGGAGGCTACACCTTC.

The chain combines TRBV13 with TRBJ1-2, with D hard to call. The CDR3 consists of 13 residues. CDR1 is PRHDT, CDR2 FYEKMQ, per germline (reference sequence). V lost 4 bases, J lost 4 bases, and 10 bases lay in between. The CDR3 here is CASSSGKSYGYTF. CDR3 sequence (DNA): TGTGCCAGCAGCTCCGGGAAAAGCTATGGCTACACCTTC.

V is TRBV6-5 and J is TRBJ2-2, with D perhaps TRBD1 (5 bases). The CDR3 loop spans 14 amino acids. Germline assignment: CDR1 MNHEY and CDR2 SVGAGI. V gave up 5 bases and J gave up 4 bases, with 11 bases separating them. CDR3 protein: CASSRIQVTGELFF. For the CDR3, the DNA is TGTGCCAGCAGTCGCATACAGGTCACCGGGGAGCTGTTTTTT.

V and J are TRBV7-9 and TRBJ2-3, with a weak D call TRBD1 (6 bases). The V end was cut by 5 bases, the J end by 5 bases, with 14 bases between. The CDR3 covers 14 residues. CDR1 is SEHNR and CDR2 is FQNEAQ in the germline V gene (reference sequence). Here the CDR3 reads CASSRNIGGDTQYF. The DNA for the CDR3 is TGTGCCAGCAGCCGGAATATAGGGGGAGATACGCAGTATTTT.

This chain uses TRBV5-6 with TRBJ1-2; D perhaps matches TRBD1 (6 bases). Germline V gene lookup returns CDR1 SGHDT and CDR2 YYEEEE. Trimming took 3 bases from V and 4 from J, leaving 10 bases between them. The CDR3 is made up of 13 amino acids. The CDR3 reads CASSWTETYGYTF. Written as DNA, the CDR3 is TGTGCCAGCAGCTGGACAGAAACCTATGGCTACACCTTC. The variable domain in full, with the rest retrieved from reference TRBV5-6 and TRBJ1-2, is DAGVTQSPTHLIKTRGQQVTLRCSPKSGHDTVSWYQQALGQGPQFIFQYYEEEERQRGNFPDRFSGHQFPNYSSELNVNALLLGDSALYLCASSWTETYGYTFGSGTRLTVV.

This clone was counted a few times. The rearrangement links TRBV9 to TRBJ2-3; 10 bases are shared with TRBD2. V lost 2 bases and J lost 0; bases outside the gene matches: 3. The germline CDR1 and CDR2 sequences are SGDLS and YYNGEE. The CDR3 extends over 16 amino acids. Here the CDR3 DNA reads TGTGCCAGCAGCGTCAGCGGGGGGGCGAGCACAGATACGCAGTATTTT. Translated, it gives CASSVSGGASTDTQYF. Full variable domain (rest looked up from reference TRBV9 and TRBJ2-3): DSGVTQTPKHLITATGQRVTLRCSPRSGDLSVYWYQQSLDQGLQFLIQYYNGEERAKGNILERFSAQQFPDLHSELNLSSLELGDSALYFCASSVSGGASTDTQYFGPGTRLTVL.

The rearrangement links TRBV3-1 (or the pseudogene TRBV3-2) to TRBJ1-3; no firm D call. Germline V CDR1 and CDR2: LGHDT, YNNKEL (reference sequence). V lost 6 bases and J lost 4, with 7 bases in between. This CDR3 has 12 amino acids. This CDR3 reads CASRNSGNTIYF. As DNA, the CDR3 is TGTGCCAGCAGAAACTCCGGAAACACCATATATTTT.

The chain carries TRBV7-8 and TRBJ2-3; TRBD1 aligns across 10 bases. This CDR3 spans 15 amino acids. The ends lost 5 bases at V and 3 bases at J; junction bases unmatched: 5. The V gene's germline CDR1 is SGHVS and CDR2 FQNEAQ. CDR3 in DNA: TGTGCCAGCAGCGTAAGGGACAGGGGAACAGATACGCAGTATTTT. It encodes CASSVRDRGTDTQYF. The variable domain in full, completed from reference TRBV7-8 and TRBJ2-3, reads GAGVSQSPRYKVAKRGQDVALRCDPISGHVSLFWYQQALGQGPEFLTYFQNEAQLDKSGLPSDRFFAERPEGSVSTLKIQRTQQEDSAVYLCASSVRDRGTDTQYFGPGTRLTVL.